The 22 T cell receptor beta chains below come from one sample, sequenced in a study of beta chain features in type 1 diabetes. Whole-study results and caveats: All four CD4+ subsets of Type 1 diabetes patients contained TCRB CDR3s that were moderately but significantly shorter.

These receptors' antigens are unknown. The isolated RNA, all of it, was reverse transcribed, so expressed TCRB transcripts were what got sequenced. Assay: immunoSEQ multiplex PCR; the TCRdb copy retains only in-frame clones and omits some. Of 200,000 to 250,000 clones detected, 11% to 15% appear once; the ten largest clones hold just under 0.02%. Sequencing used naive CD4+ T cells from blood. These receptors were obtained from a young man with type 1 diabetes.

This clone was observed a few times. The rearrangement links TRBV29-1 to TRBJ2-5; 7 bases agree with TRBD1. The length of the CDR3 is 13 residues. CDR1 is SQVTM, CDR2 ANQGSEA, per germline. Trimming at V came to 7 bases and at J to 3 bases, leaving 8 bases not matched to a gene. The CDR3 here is CSGGQVPEETQYF. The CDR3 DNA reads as TGCAGCGGAGGACAGGTTCCTGAAGAGACCCAGTACTTC.

The CDR3 nucleotides are TGTGCCTGGAGTCTACGGGGACATAGCTCCTACGAGCAGTACTTC. Protein product: CAWSLRGHSSYEQYF. This chain uses TRBV30 with TRBJ2-7; D possibly corresponds to TRBD1 (6 bases). V gave up 2 bases and J gave up 0 bases, with 14 bases separating them. CDR1 and CDR2 (germline): GTSNPN, SVGIG (reference sequence). The CDR3 covers 15 residues.

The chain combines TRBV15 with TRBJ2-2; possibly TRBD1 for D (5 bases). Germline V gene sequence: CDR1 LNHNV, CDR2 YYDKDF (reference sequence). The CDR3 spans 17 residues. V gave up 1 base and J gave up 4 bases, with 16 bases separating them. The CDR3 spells CATSRVRGGISTGELFF. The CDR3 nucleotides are TGTGCCACCAGCAGAGTAAGGGGCGGAATCAGCACCGGGGAGCTGTTTTTT.

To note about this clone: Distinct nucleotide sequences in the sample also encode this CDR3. The CDR3 region is CSVARGGEYEQYF. The CDR3 bases are TGCAGCGTTGCCCGCGGGGGCGAGTACGAGCAGTACTTC. The chain couples TRBV29-1 to TRBJ2-7; weak D call: TRBD2 (7 bases). CDR1 and CDR2 (germline): SQVTM, ANQGSEA. Trimming left V 4 bases short and J 4 bases short, with 14 bases between. This CDR3 has 13 amino acids.

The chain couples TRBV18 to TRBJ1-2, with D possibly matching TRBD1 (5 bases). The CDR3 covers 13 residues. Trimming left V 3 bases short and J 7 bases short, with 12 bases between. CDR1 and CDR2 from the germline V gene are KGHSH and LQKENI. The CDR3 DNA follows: TGTGCCAGCTCACCGGGACTGGTGGGTGGCTACACCTTC. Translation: CASSPGLVGGYTF. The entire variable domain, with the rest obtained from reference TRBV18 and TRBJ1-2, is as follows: NAGVMQNPRHLVRRRGQEARLRCSPMKGHSHVYWYRQLPEEGLKFMVYLQKENIIDESGMPKERFSAEFPKEGPSILRIQQVVRGDSAAYFCASSPGLVGGYTFGSGTRLTVV.

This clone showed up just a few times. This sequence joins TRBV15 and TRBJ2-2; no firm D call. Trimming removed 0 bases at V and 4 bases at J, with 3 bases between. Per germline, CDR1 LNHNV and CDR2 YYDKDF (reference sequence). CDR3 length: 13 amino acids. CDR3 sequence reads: CATSRDLTGELFF. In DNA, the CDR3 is TGTGCCACCAGCAGAGATCTCACCGGGGAGCTGTTTTTT.

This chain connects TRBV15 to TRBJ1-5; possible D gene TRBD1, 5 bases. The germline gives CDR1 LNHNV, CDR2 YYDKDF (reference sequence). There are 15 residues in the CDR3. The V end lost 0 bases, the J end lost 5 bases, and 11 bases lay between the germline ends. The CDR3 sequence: CATSRDPGPDQPQHF. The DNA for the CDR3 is TGTGCCACCAGCAGAGATCCAGGGCCAGATCAGCCCCAGCATTTT.

CDR3 protein: CASSYTRVETQYF. The CDR3 DNA is TGTGCCAGCAGTTACACGAGGGTGGAGACCCAGTACTTC. The chain uses TRBV6-6 and TRBJ2-5; TRBD2 is a possible D gene (5 bases). Germline values: CDR1 MNHNY, CDR2 SVGAGI (reference sequence). The CDR3 loop spans 13 amino acids. The V and J ends lost 2 bases and 5 bases respectively, with 9 bases between them.

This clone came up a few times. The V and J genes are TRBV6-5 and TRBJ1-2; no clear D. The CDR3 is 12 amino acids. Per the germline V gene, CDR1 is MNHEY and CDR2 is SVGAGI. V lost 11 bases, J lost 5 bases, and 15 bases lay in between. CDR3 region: CASKTVDYGYTF. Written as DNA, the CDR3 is TGTGCCTCAAAAACAGTCGATTATGGCTACACCTTC.

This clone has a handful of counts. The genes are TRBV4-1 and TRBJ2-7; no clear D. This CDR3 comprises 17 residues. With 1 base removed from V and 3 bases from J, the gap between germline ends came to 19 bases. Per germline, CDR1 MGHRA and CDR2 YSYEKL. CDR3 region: CASSQVPTPASLYEQYF. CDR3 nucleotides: TGCGCCAGCAGCCAAGTTCCGACACCTGCAAGCCTCTACGAGCAGTACTTC.

CDR3 in amino acids: CASSWGDSSGIWDTQYF. The CDR3 coding sequence is TGTGCCAGCAGCTGGGGGGACTCTAGCGGTATATGGGATACGCAGTATTTT. The V call is TRBV7-9, the J call TRBJ2-3; 7 bases match TRBD2. Germline V gene sequence: CDR1 SEHNR, CDR2 FQNEAQ (reference sequence). The CDR3 covers 17 residues. With 4 bases clipped from V and 6 bases from J, the junction kept 16 bases outside the gene matches.

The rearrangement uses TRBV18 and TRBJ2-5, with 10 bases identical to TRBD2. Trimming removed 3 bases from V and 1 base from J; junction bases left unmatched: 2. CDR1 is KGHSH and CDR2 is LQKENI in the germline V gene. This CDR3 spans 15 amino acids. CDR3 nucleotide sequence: TGTGCCAGCTCACCCCTAGCGGGGGTCCAAGAGACCCAGTACTTC. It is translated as CASSPLAGVQETQYF.

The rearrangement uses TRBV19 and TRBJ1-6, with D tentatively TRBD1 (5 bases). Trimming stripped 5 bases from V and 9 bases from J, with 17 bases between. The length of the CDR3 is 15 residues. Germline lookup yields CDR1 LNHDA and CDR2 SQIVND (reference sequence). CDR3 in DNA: TGTGCCAGTAGTGAATGGGCGACCGGGGGTTCACCCCTCCACTTT. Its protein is CASSEWATGGSPLHF.

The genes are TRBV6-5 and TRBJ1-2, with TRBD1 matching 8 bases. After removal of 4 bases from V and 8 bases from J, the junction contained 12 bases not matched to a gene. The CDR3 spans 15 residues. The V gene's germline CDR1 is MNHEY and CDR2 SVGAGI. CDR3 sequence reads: CASSSPRTGGVGYTF. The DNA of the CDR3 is TGTGCCAGCAGTTCCCCGAGAACAGGGGGAGTCGGCTACACCTTC.

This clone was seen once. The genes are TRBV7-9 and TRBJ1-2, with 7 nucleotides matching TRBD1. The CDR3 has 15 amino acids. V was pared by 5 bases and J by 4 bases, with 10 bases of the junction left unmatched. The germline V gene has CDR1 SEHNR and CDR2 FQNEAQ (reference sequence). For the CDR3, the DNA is TGTGCCAGCAGCACGGGGACAGTCCTCTCCTATGGCTACACCTTC. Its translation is CASSTGTVLSYGYTF.

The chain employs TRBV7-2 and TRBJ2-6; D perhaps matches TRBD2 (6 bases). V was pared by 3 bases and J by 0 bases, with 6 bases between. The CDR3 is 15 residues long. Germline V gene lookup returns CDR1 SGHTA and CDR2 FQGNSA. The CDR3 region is CASSFGGSGANVLTF. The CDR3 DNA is TGTGCCAGCAGCTTCGGGGGCTCTGGGGCCAACGTCCTGACTTTC.

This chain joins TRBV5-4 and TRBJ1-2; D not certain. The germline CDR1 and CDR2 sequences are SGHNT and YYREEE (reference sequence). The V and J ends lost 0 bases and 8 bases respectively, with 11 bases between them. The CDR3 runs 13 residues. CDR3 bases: TGTGCCAGCAGCTTGGGGGAGGGTTTGGGCTACACCTTC. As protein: CASSLGEGLGYTF.

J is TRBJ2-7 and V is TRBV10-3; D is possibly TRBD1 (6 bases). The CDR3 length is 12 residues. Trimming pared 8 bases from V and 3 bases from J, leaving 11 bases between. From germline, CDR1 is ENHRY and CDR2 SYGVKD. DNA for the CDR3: TGTGCCATCGGGAAGGGGGACTACGAGCAGTACTTC. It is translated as CAIGKGDYEQYF.

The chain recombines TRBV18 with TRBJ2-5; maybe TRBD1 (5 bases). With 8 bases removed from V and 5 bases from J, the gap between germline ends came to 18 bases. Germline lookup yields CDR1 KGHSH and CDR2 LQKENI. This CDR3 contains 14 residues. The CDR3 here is CASTLMAGLETQYF. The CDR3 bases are TGTGCCAGCACCCTCATGGCAGGGCTGGAGACCCAGTACTTC. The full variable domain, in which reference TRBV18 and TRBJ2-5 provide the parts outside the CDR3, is NAGVMQNPRHLVRRRGQEARLRCSPMKGHSHVYWYRQLPEEGLKFMVYLQKENIIDESGMPKERFSAEFPKEGPSILRIQQVVRGDSAAYFCASTLMAGLETQYFGPGTRLLVL.

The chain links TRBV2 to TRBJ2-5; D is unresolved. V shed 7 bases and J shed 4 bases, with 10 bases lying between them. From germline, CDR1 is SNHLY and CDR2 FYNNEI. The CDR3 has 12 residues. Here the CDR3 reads CASIGRGETQYF. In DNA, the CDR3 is TGTGCCAGCATCGGCAGAGGAGAGACCCAGTACTTC.

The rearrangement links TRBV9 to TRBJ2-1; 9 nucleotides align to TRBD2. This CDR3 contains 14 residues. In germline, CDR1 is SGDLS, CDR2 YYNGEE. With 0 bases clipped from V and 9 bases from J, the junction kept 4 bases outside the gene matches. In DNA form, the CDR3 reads TGTGCCAGCAGCGTAGTTGTTAGCGGGGGTGAGCAGTTCTTC. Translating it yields CASSVVVSGGEQFF.

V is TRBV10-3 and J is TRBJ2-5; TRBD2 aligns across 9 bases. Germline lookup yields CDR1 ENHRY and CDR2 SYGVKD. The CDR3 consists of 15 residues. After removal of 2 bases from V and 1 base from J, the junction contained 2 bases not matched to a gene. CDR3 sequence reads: CAISEGLAFQETQYF. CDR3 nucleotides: TGTGCCATCAGTGAGGGACTAGCGTTCCAAGAGACCCAGTACTTC.